One T cell receptor beta chain is described in this entry. This clone came up once. Its cognate antigen has yet to be identified. No base quality values were provided; no much bigger clone lies one nucleotide off. The immunoSEQ Assay, a bias-controlled multiplex PCR, was used to amplify TCRbeta CDR3 regions from genomic DNA. In the source study's methods: The number of nucleated cells in each sample was estimated from the amplification of reference gene primers within the assay. Sequence reads were collapsed and filtered to measure the absolute abundance of every unique TCRbeta CDR3 rearrangement. For each sample, productive Simpson clonality was calculated as the square root of Simpson's diversity index over productive rearrangements. Here the immuneACCESS table is served through TCRdb, limited to in-frame sequences with V and J called. Missing clones are a known gap in these copies; in checked studies unresolved V genes cover under half, and the rest lacks a known reason. V and J calls and clone size are those listed in that table; D and trimming were worked out from the DNA. This sample gives some 45,000 clones in total; 80% of them show up just once. The ten largest clones represent 15% to 20% of the sample.

Collaborating institutions collected whole blood in K2EDTA tubes following their own protocols. For TCRbeta analysis, collaborators shipped samples in one of three forms: frozen whole blood, isolated PBMCs, or DNA extracted from either of those sample types. This record comes from a study of blood T cell repertoires in COVID-19 (dated by TCRdb to about 2020). A note on the overall study: Collaborator samples came from the United States, Italy and Spain and covered acute and convalescent phases of COVID-19. The material from the prospective study consisted of cDNA or gDNA derived from T cells, B-cell-depleted T cells, or PBMCs. Subjects who had been exposed to COVID-19, were actively infected with it, or had recovered from it provided the deeply sampled blood TCRbeta repertoires that made up the dataset. A freely available public database, intended as a resource for researchers studying the immune response to SARS-CoV-2, is where the repertoires were released. The samples were drawn from the first 160 participants of the ongoing ImmuneRACE study and from 1,200 or so subjects provided by 6 global collaborators. Sample metadata almost always included a de-identified subject ID, COVID-19 status, age in years and sex. Where available, HLA class I and class II types were obtained from metadata supplied by the sample provider rather than from assay-based typing. General findings and caveats noted by the study authors: Clinical and demographic metadata were provided uncurated, with the amount varying by source and participant.

Sequencing used peripheral blood. This receptor was identified in a man in his 70s with acute or convalescent COVID-19.

The encoded CDR3 is CASSPGQFNYGYTF. The base sequence is TGCGCCAGCAGCCCGGGACAGTTTAACTATGGCTACACCTTC. This receptor chain uses TRBV5-1 and TRBJ1-2, with TRBD1 identical over 7 junction bases. Looking up the germline V gene yields CDR1 SGHRS and CDR2 YFSETQ. V is cut back by 4 bases and J by 1 base, with 4 bases in the junction unmatched. Including cysteine and phenylalanine, the CDR3 has 14 amino acids. Only the CDR3 region is kept as DNA, spanning 42 bases read in frame from base 1.